Here is one T cell receptor (beta chain) with its context. As yet, its antigen is unknown. Generated by immunoSEQ multiplex PCR, the TCRdb table keeps only in-frame clones and is missing some. The data contain 250,000 to 350,000 clones, around 77% of them singletons. The CDR3 has 15 residues. The V end was cut by 4 bases, the J end by 6 bases, with 17 bases between. CDR1 and CDR2 from the germline V gene are SGHNT and YENEEA. The record originates from a study of cytotoxic CD8 clonotypes in ibrutinib-treated CLL. Study observations and caveats: A rise in clonality was seen at ibrutinib response, and a fall back toward baseline was seen at progression. Starting clonality was above that of age-matched healthy donors and tracked circulating CD8+ T-cell counts.

The origin of this receptor is a human donor with chronic lymphocytic leukemia. The chain joins TRBV11-3 to TRBJ2-3, with D tentatively TRBD2 (5 bases). The sequences come from PBMCs, collected at disease progression, from a patient treated with ibrutinib. CDR3 loop: CASSSRRPGMDTQYF. The CDR3 region has the DNA TGTGCCAGCAGCTCACGGAGGCCCGGGATGGATACGCAGTATTTT.